The 27 T cell receptor beta chains listed next were all sequenced from one sample in a study of T cell repertoires in aging, cancer and after chemotherapy. The template was genomic DNA from peripheral blood, not RNA. A mixed TRB-A/B primer pool amplified rearranged TRB by multiplex touch-down PCR. TCRdb reprocessed the multiplex PCR reads with MiXCR, giving one entry per CDR3 protein. The profile shows 2,000 to 3,000 distinct CDR3 sequences, about 31% of them singletons. Sequenced input: blood. Source of these receptors: a human donor with a solid tumor.

The chain carries TRBV20-1 and TRBJ1-3; no clear D. This CDR3 contains 14 residues. The V and J ends lost 3 bases and 0 bases respectively, with 9 bases between them. Per the germline V gene, CDR1 is DFQATT and CDR2 is SNEGSKA (reference sequence). The CDR3: CSARSPYSGNTIYF. The CDR3 region has the DNA TGCAGTGCTAGGAGCCCCTACTCTGGAAACACCATATATTTT.

This clonotype occurred a few times. The rearrangement uses TRBV5-4 and TRBJ2-7; 10 bases are a match to TRBD1. CDR3 size: 15 residues. V shed 2 bases, J shed 1 base, and the junction held 3 bases outside the gene matches. CDR1 SGHNT and CDR2 YYREEE come from the germline V gene (reference sequence). CDR3 bases: TGTGCCAGCAGCTTCGGACAGGGGGGTTCCTACGAGCAGTACTTC. It codes for CASSFGQGGSYEQYF.

By proportion, this clonotype is large (0.1 to 1%). The CDR3 protein is CSVAYGTATDTQYF. The CDR3 DNA reads TGCAGCGTTGCTTATGGGACAGCCACAGATACGCAGTATTTT. V usage is TRBV29-1 and J usage is TRBJ2-3, with 7 nucleotides matching TRBD1. This CDR3 spans 14 amino acids. Germline-derived CDR1 and CDR2 are SQVTM and ANQGSEA. J lost 2 bases, V lost 4 bases, and 6 bases had no gene match.

By share, this clonotype ranks as medium-sized. The genes are TRBV30 and TRBJ1-5, with 7 bases fitting TRBD1. The CDR3 spans 16 residues. The V gene's germline CDR1 is GTSNPN and CDR2 SVGIG (reference sequence). With 3 bases clipped from V and 0 bases from J, the junction kept 8 bases outside the gene matches. CDR3 sequence reads: CAWSLTGDFSNQPQHF. CDR3 nucleotides: TGTGCCTGGAGCTTAACAGGGGATTTTAGCAATCAGCCCCAGCATTTT.

V usage is TRBV19 and J usage is TRBJ2-7, with 9 bases matching TRBD2. The ends lost 5 bases at V and 4 bases at J; junction bases unmatched: 9. CDR3 size: 15 residues. CDR1 is LNHDA, CDR2 SQIVND, per germline (reference sequence). The CDR3 here is CASSYVAGARYEQYF. For the CDR3, the DNA is TGTGCCAGTAGTTACGTAGCGGGAGCGCGATACGAGCAGTACTTC.

The chain uses TRBV10-1 and TRBJ2-1, with 7 nucleotides matching TRBD2. Losses at the gene ends were 3 bases for V and 8 bases for J; bases not matched to a gene: 16. The germline V gene encodes CDR1 WNHNN and CDR2 SYGVQD (reference sequence). CDR3 length: 17 residues. The CDR3 DNA follows: TGCGCCAGCAGTGAATTGTCTAGCGGAGCGGGTTTTGATGAGCAGTTCTTC. As protein: CASSELSSGAGFDEQFF.

By sample share, this clonotype is medium-sized. The V gene is TRBV7-2, the J gene TRBJ2-1; 12 nucleotides line up with TRBD2. Germline V gene lookup returns CDR1 SGHTA and CDR2 FQGNSA. V shed 2 bases and J 2 bases; nucleotides not matched to a gene: 1. This CDR3 contains 16 residues. CDR3 loop: CASSLTSGGTYNEQFF. In DNA form, the CDR3 reads TGTGCCAGCAGCTTAACTAGCGGGGGGACCTACAATGAGCAGTTCTTC.

This clonotype is medium-sized. The J gene is TRBJ1-3, the V gene TRBV30, with 8 nucleotides matching TRBD1. Germline CDR1 GTSNPN, CDR2 SVGIG (reference sequence). Unmatched junction bases numbered 8, after V lost 7 bases and J lost 3 bases. This CDR3 is 14 amino acids long. The CDR3 DNA is TGTGCCTCCCGACACGGGACAGGTGGAAACACCATATATTTT. It codes for CASRHGTGGNTIYF.

A few counts support this clonotype. The rearrangement joins TRBV5-4 to TRBJ1-3; 7 nucleotides match TRBD1. Trimming took 4 bases from V and 3 from J; bases not matched to a gene: 1. This CDR3 has 13 residues. CDR1 and CDR2 from the germline V gene are SGHNT and YYREEE (reference sequence). The CDR3 DNA reads TGTGCCAGCAGCCGACAGGGTGGAAACACCATATATTTT. It codes for CASSRQGGNTIYF.

This rearrangement joins TRBV7-9 to TRBJ2-3; tentatively, D is TRBD2 (7 bases). The germline V and J ends were trimmed by 2 bases and 0 bases, with 12 bases remaining between them. This CDR3 comprises 16 residues. The V gene's germline CDR1 is SEHNR and CDR2 FQNEAQ (reference sequence). The CDR3 protein is CASSLSGGQSTDTQYF. The CDR3 bases are TGTGCCAGCAGCTTATCGGGGGGCCAAAGCACAGATACGCAGTATTTT. Full variable domain (missing parts from reference TRBV7-9 and TRBJ2-3): DTGVSQNPRHKITKRGQNVTFRCDPISEHNRLYWYRQTLGQGPEFLTYFQNEAQLEKSRLLSDRFSAERPKGSFSTLEIQRTEQGDSAMYLCASSLSGGQSTDTQYFGPGTRLTVL.

Comments on this clonotype: Since a much larger clone is just one base distant, this may be a read error. The V and J genes are TRBV5-4 and TRBJ2-7; no definite D call. Trimming removed 3 bases at V and 2 bases at J, with 15 bases between. Germline CDR1 is SGHNT and CDR2 is YYREEE (reference sequence). The CDR3 covers 15 residues. The CDR3 region is CASSYRPVPTYEQYF. DNA of the CDR3: TGTGCCAGCAGCTACCGGCCAGTGCCCACCTACGAGCAGTACTTC.

This clonotype was seen only a few times. The gene calls are TRBV20-1 and TRBJ1-2, with TRBD1 identical over 9 bases. The CDR3 has 13 amino acids. CDR1 DFQATT and CDR2 SNEGSKA come from the germline V gene (reference sequence). With 5 bases clipped from V and 4 bases from J, the junction kept 5 bases outside the gene matches. Written as DNA, the CDR3 is TGCAGTGCTTCAGACAGGGGGTCCTATGGCTACACCTTC. Translation: CSASDRGSYGYTF.

The rearrangement uses TRBV7-9 and TRBJ2-7; 8 bases are shared with TRBD2. J lost 6 bases, V lost 1 base, and 8 bases had no gene match. Germline CDR1 is SEHNR and CDR2 is FQNEAQ (reference sequence). The CDR3 is 15 residues long. Written as DNA, the CDR3 is TGTGCCAGCAGCTTAGAGGGACTAGGTAGTGGCGAGCAGTACTTC. It yields the protein CASSLEGLGSGEQYF. Together with reference TRBV7-9 and TRBJ2-7, the CDR3 gives the full variable domain: DTGVSQNPRHKITKRGQNVTFRCDPISEHNRLYWYRQTLGQGPEFLTYFQNEAQLEKSRLLSDRFSAERPKGSFSTLEIQRTEQGDSAMYLCASSLEGLGSGEQYFGPGTRLTVT.

The chain links TRBV29-1 to TRBJ2-5; a possible D gene is TRBD1 (5 bases). Trimming shortened V by 7 bases and J by 2 bases, and 11 bases separated the two germline ends. Germline assignment: CDR1 SQVTM and CDR2 ANQGSEA. The CDR3 contains 12 residues. The CDR3 spells CSAGHLQETQYF. CDR3 DNA sequence: TGCAGCGCTGGACATTTACAAGAGACCCAGTACTTC.

Only a few counts were recorded for this clonotype. The rearrangement uses TRBV12-3 or TRBV12-4 and TRBJ2-3; D is perhaps TRBD2 (6 bases). Trimming cost V 7 bases and J 4 bases, with 12 bases left between them. CDR3 length: 13 residues. Here the CDR3 reads CASNLSGADTQYF. CDR3 bases: TGTGCCAGCAACCTCTCGGGGGCAGATACGCAGTATTTT.

The V call is TRBV7-2, the J call TRBJ2-5; the match to TRBD2 covers 13 bases. With 10 bases clipped from V and 5 bases from J, the junction kept 16 bases outside the gene matches. Germline V gene lookup returns CDR1 SGHTA and CDR2 FQGNSA. This CDR3 contains 17 residues. The CDR3 region is CATNVPGLAGVEETQYF. DNA of the CDR3: TGTGCCACCAACGTTCCAGGACTAGCGGGAGTGGAGGAGACCCAGTACTTC.

This clonotype has more than one count but fewer than ten. The rearrangement joins TRBV6-6 to TRBJ1-1; D is unclear. Germline assignment: CDR1 MNHNY and CDR2 SVGAGI (reference sequence). Trimming removed 4 bases from V and 2 bases from J, with 8 bases in between. The CDR3 sequence is 13 residues long. The CDR3 here is CASSFGPNTEAFF. DNA of the CDR3: TGTGCCAGCAGTTTCGGACCTAACACTGAAGCTTTCTTT.

V usage is TRBV19 and J usage is TRBJ1-2; 7 bases match TRBD1. The germline CDR1 and CDR2 sequences are LNHDA and SQIVND (reference sequence). Trimming took 6 bases from V and 1 from J; bases not matched to a gene: 5. The CDR3 covers 14 residues. For the CDR3, the DNA is TGTGCCAGTAGCCGGGACAGCCTTAACTATGGCTACACCTTC. Its translation is CASSRDSLNYGYTF.

Of note for this clonotype: A much larger clone lies one base from this, so it may be a read error. The chain couples TRBV6-5 to TRBJ2-7; a possible D gene is TRBD1 (5 bases). Germline CDR1 and CDR2: MNHEY and SVGAGI. This CDR3 is built from 16 residues. Trimming took off 2 bases at V and 2 bases at J, with 16 bases between the two ends. The CDR3 spells CASSYQVGKGAYEQYF. The CDR3 DNA reads as TGTGCCAGCAGTTACCAAGTGGGGAAAGGGGCCTACGAGCAGTACTTC.

By its share, this clonotype is large (0.1 to 1%). This rearrangement joins TRBV12-3 or TRBV12-4 to TRBJ1-1, with no clear D. This CDR3 spans 14 amino acids. Trimming left V 3 bases short and J 0 bases short, with 8 bases between. The chain's CDR3 is CASSFAQMNTEAFF. The CDR3 DNA reads TGTGCCAGCAGTTTTGCCCAGATGAACACTGAAGCTTTCTTT.

Concerning this clonotype: A much larger clone differs by one base, so this may be a read error. V is TRBV6-5 and J is TRBJ2-6; no clear D. In germline, CDR1 is MNHEY, CDR2 SVGAGI. This CDR3 is 17 amino acids long. The CDR3 loop reads CASSYSLGSTGVNVLTF. Here the CDR3 DNA reads TGTGCCAGCAGTTACTCATTAGGTTCGACTGGGGTCAACGTCCTGACTTTC.

This clonotype is labeled as medium-sized. The chain is built from TRBV5-6 and TRBJ2-7; D perhaps matches TRBD2 (6 bases). The CDR3 spans 14 residues. V was cut by 4 bases and J by 2 bases, with 13 bases left in between. Per the germline V gene, CDR1 is SGHDT and CDR2 is YYEEEE. The CDR3 nucleotides read TGTGCCAGCAGCCCCGCGGGGCACACCTACGAGCAGTACTTC. Translating gives CASSPAGHTYEQYF.

This clonotype is termed medium-sized. The chain has TRBV6-6 and TRBJ1-2, with D tentatively TRBD1 (6 bases). The ends were cut back, 6 bases at V and 8 bases at J, with 13 bases in the middle. This CDR3 contains 12 residues. Germline CDR1 MNHNY, CDR2 SVGAGI (reference sequence). In nucleotides, the CDR3 is TGTGCCAGCAGACAGGGTATGGGGGGCTACACCTTC. This sequence encodes CASRQGMGGYTF.

This chain joins TRBV5-1 and TRBJ1-2, with D tentatively TRBD1 (6 bases). V was trimmed by 4 bases and J by 4 bases, leaving 14 bases between them. The CDR3 is 14 residues long. Per germline, CDR1 SGHRS and CDR2 YFSETQ. CDR3 protein: CASSRIGDIYGYTF. CDR3 DNA: TGCGCCAGCAGCCGAATAGGGGACATCTATGGCTACACCTTC.

The rearrangement uses TRBV20-1 and TRBJ2-2; no firm D call. CDR3 length: 14 amino acids. V lost 1 base and J lost 4, with 10 bases in between. In germline, CDR1 is DFQATT, CDR2 SNEGSKA (reference sequence). Here the CDR3 DNA reads TGCAGTGCTAGAGGTGGCAGTCTCACCGGGGAGCTGTTTTTT. It codes for CSARGGSLTGELFF.

This clonotype ranks as medium-sized. V is TRBV6-5 and J is TRBJ2-3, with 8 bases aligning to TRBD2. The trim removed 6 bases at V and 6 bases at J, leaving 14 bases unmatched. CDR3 length: 16 residues. Germline V lookup: CDR1 MNHEY, CDR2 SVGAGI. The CDR3 region is CASRRLGLGVADTQYF. In DNA, the CDR3 is TGTGCCAGCAGGAGATTGGGACTAGGGGTGGCGGATACGCAGTATTTT.

The CDR3 sequence: CASSLVTDNEQFF. The CDR3 DNA reads TGTGCCAGCAGCTTAGTAACAGACAATGAGCAGTTCTTC. V and J are TRBV7-9 and TRBJ2-1; the D is unclear. The CDR3 covers 13 residues. The ends were cut back, 1 base at V and 5 bases at J, with 6 bases in the middle. The germline V gene has CDR1 SEHNR and CDR2 FQNEAQ (reference sequence).